This is a list of T cell receptor beta chains from one sample in a study of T cells in Graves' hyperthyroidism and ophthalmopathy. One entry per CDR3 protein, called by TCRdb with MiXCR from the multiplex PCR reads. The repertoire includes approximately 380,000 distinct CDR3 sequences, about 14% of them detected once, and around 27% sits in the top ten. The sequencing sample was made of blood. The source is a man aged 45-65 years with Graves' ophthalmopathy. Each CDR3 is given with its conserved first and last residue. The D gene is left open where the match is weak. Size is stated for part of the rows, as once, few or many counts, or as a class when the clone is expanded.

V	size	J	D	CDR3	DNA
TRBV19	many	TRBJ2-7	TRBD1	CASRSRDRDSYEQYF	TGTGCCAGTAGATCGCGGGACAGGGACTCCTACGAGCAGTACTTC
TRBV6-1	many	TRBJ1-5	TRBD1	CASSSDRVSYQPQHF	TGTGCCAGCAGCTCTGACAGGGTATCATATCAGCCCCAGCATTTT
TRBV5-1	many	TRBJ2-5	NA	CASSHPAAGGQTQYF	TGCGCCAGCAGCCATCCGGCGGCAGGGGGGCAGACCCAGTACTTC
TRBV4-2	NA	TRBJ2-5	NA	CASSQLRGETQYF	TGTGCCAGCAGCCAACTACGAGGAGAGACCCAGTACTTC
TRBV5-1	many	TRBJ1-2	TRBD1	CASSLASGGLTYGYTF	TGCGCCAGCAGCTTGGCCTCAGGGGGCCTGACCTATGGCTACACCTTC
TRBV7-8	many	TRBJ2-3	TRBD2	CASSLAGGSDTQYF	TGTGCCAGCAGCTTGGCGGGAGGATCAGATACGCAGTATTTT
TRBV11-2	many	TRBJ2-1	TRBD2	CATLAGATYNEQFF	TGTGCCACCTTAGCGGGAGCGACCTACAATGAGCAGTTCTTC
TRBV7-6	NA	TRBJ2-7	NA	CANSLDTGSYEQYF	TGTGCCAACAGCTTAGATACCGGATCCTACGAGCAGTACTTC
TRBV11-3	few	TRBJ1-2	NA	CASSYLQTADYGYTF	TGTGCCAGCAGCTATCTACAGACGGCAGACTATGGCTACACCTTC
TRBV30	many	TRBJ1-2	NA	CATSEKRGYGYTF	TGTGCAACCAGCGAGAAGCGGGGCTATGGCTACACCTTC
TRBV20-1	many	TRBJ2-1	NA	CSAKQERREQFF	TGCAGTGCTAAACAAGAGCGGCGTGAGCAGTTCTTC
TRBV7-2	many	TRBJ2-3	TRBD2	CASSQGAGADTQYF	TGTGCCAGCAGTCAAGGGGCGGGAGCAGATACGCAGTATTTT
TRBV11-3	many	TRBJ1-6	NA	CASSLGRPVRSPLHF	TGTGCCAGCAGCTTAGGGAGGCCGGTGCGATCACCCCTCCACTTT
TRBV9	NA	TRBJ2-7	NA	CASSVDSSPVYEQYF	TGTGCCAGCAGCGTAGATAGTTCTCCGGTCTACGAGCAGTACTTC
TRBV5-4	few	TRBJ1-2	TRBD1	CASSLDTGGYYGYTF	TGTGCCAGCAGCTTGGACACAGGGGGCTACTATGGCTACACCTTC
TRBV20-1	many	TRBJ2-1	NA	CSARGPGHNEQFF	TGCAGTGCTAGAGGCCCCGGCCACAATGAGCAGTTCTTC
TRBV20-1	many	TRBJ2-7	NA	CSARRAGLRLSYEQYF	TGCAGTGCTAGAAGGGCGGGATTACGGCTATCGTACGAGCAGTACTTC
TRBV7-9	NA	TRBJ2-7	NA	CASSPEELYEQYF	TGTGCCAGCAGCCCAGAAGAGCTCTACGAGCAGTACTTC
TRBV27	NA	TRBJ2-7	TRBD2	CASSLTSPWYEQYF	TGTGCCAGCAGTCTGACTAGCCCCTGGTACGAGCAGTACTTC
TRBV7-8	NA	TRBJ2-1	TRBD1	CASSPEPGQGKFF	TGTGCCAGCAGCCCCGAACCCGGACAGGGAAAGTTCTTC
TRBV11-3	many	TRBJ2-7	NA	CASSDRDSQPYEQYF	TGTGCCAGCAGTGATCGGGACTCCCAACCCTACGAGCAGTACTTC
TRBV6-1	few	TRBJ2-1	TRBD2	CASSKGLAGAVYNEQFF	TGTGCCAGCAGTAAGGGACTAGCGGGAGCTGTCTACAATGAGCAGTTCTTC
TRBV3-1	many	TRBJ2-7	TRBD2	CASSQVREAGEQYF	TGTGCCAGCAGCCAAGTGCGGGAGGCAGGAGAGCAGTACTTC
TRBV5-5	few	TRBJ2-1	TRBD2	CASSAGLAGGEQFF	TGTGCCAGCAGCGCCGGACTAGCGGGAGGTGAGCAGTTCTTC
TRBV7-9	many	TRBJ2-5	TRBD1	CASSLGQNQETQYF	TGTGCCAGCAGCCTGGGACAGAACCAAGAGACCCAGTACTTC
TRBV29-1	many	TRBJ1-2	NA	CSVEDDTGLGYTF	TGCAGCGTTGAAGATGATACCGGGCTTGGCTACACCTTC
TRBV19	NA	TRBJ1-4	NA	CASSMLIRGTGEKLFF	TGTGCCAGTAGTATGCTTATCCGAGGAACTGGTGAAAAACTGTTTTTT
TRBV12-3/TRBV12-4	many	TRBJ1-2	NA	CASSLSASFYGYTF	TGTGCCAGCAGTTTATCGGCCAGCTTCTATGGCTACACCTTC
TRBV20-1	NA	TRBJ2-7	NA	CSASPISDINEQYF	TGCAGTGCTAGCCCCATTAGCGACATCAACGAGCAGTACTTC
TRBV18	many	TRBJ2-2	TRBD1	CASSPPTGTGELFF	TGTGCCAGCTCACCACCGACAGGGACCGGGGAGCTGTTTTTT
TRBV24-1	many	TRBJ1-1	TRBD1	CATSESGTGDTEAFF	TGTGCCACCAGTGAATCCGGGACAGGGGACACTGAAGCTTTCTTT
TRBV6-1	few	TRBJ2-1	TRBD2	CATIGLAGNNEQFF	TGTGCCACAATCGGCCTAGCGGGTAACAATGAGCAGTTCTTC
TRBV5-1	few	TRBJ2-5	NA	CASSGQGSGQETQYF	TGCGCCAGCAGCGGGCAGGGGTCAGGTCAAGAGACCCAGTACTTC
TRBV15	few	TRBJ2-3	NA	CATSRDSAALTTQYF	TGTGCCACCAGCAGAGATTCGGCGGCACTAACAACGCAGTATTTT
TRBV11-3	many	TRBJ2-5	TRBD2	CASSKTSGEETQYF	TGTGCCAGCAGCAAGACTAGCGGGGAAGAGACCCAGTACTTC
TRBV7-2	NA	TRBJ2-1	NA	CASSFETQGRNEQFF	TGTGCCAGCAGCTTTGAAACCCAGGGTCGCAATGAGCAGTTCTTC
TRBV14	few	TRBJ2-7	NA	CASSQDRYRGISYEQYF	TGTGCCAGCAGCCAAGATAGGTATCGGGGGATTTCCTACGAGCAGTACTTC
TRBV20-1	few	TRBJ2-2	TRBD2	CSAWTSGSSGELFF	TGCAGTGCTTGGACTAGCGGGAGTTCCGGGGAGCTGTTTTTT
TRBV6-1	many	TRBJ2-1	TRBD2	CASEVGRGRPYNEQFF	TGTGCCAGCGAAGTGGGGAGGGGACGACCATACAATGAGCAGTTCTTC
TRBV7-2	many	TRBJ2-5	NA	CASTIGVLGETQYF	TGTGCCAGCACCATAGGGGTGTTAGGAGAGACCCAGTACTTC
TRBV7-9	few	TRBJ2-5	NA	CASSLAKSRETQYF	TGTGCCAGCAGCTTAGCGAAGAGCAGGGAGACCCAGTACTTC
TRBV4-2	many	TRBJ2-5	NA	CASSQGSDTETQYF	TGTGCCAGCAGCCAAGGGTCAGACACGGAGACCCAGTACTTC
TRBV12-3/TRBV12-4	many	TRBJ2-3	TRBD2	CASKTSGRAGEDTQYF	TGTGCCAGCAAGACTAGCGGGAGGGCCGGCGAAGATACGCAGTATTTT
TRBV28	many	TRBJ2-7	TRBD1	CATAVGQTGSTIAQYF	TGTGCCACAGCAGTTGGTCAGACAGGGTCTACGATAGCGCAGTACTTC
TRBV24-1	many	TRBJ2-5	NA	CATSDGRQAQYF	TGTGCCACCAGTGATGGCCGACAGGCCCAGTACTTC